A single sample is the source of the 10 T cell receptor beta chains below, sequenced in a study of vaccination and CD4 T cells after COVID-19 (dated by TCRdb to the early 2020s). The label giving this sample's treatment or condition can be read as: approximately 10-day PBMC culture with coronavirus spike peptide pools or control peptides (ViraFEST assay). The protocol used for the library was PCR. These reads were obtained on an Illumina iSeq 100. DNA from cultured CD4+ T cells was subjected to TCR sequencing with the Oncomine TCR Beta short-read assay at the Johns Hopkins FTIC core. The raw public reads went through TCRdb reprocessing: fastp at Q25, MiXCR clone calling, in-frame beta chains kept. CDR3 protein sequences are deduplicated, and each keeps its most common genes and DNA. The sample has roughly 12,000 distinct CDR3 sequences on record, approximately 52% of them singletons. Clones ranked in the top ten supply about 11% of the sample.

For these receptors, no antigen is known. Sample: CD4+ T cells from blood, cultured in vitro. All receptors derive from a human donor who had recovered from COVID-19.

The V and J genes are TRBV14 and TRBJ1-6; 9 nucleotides align to TRBD1. The CDR3 has 14 residues. V lost 3 bases and J lost 7; bases outside the gene matches: 1. CDR1 and CDR2 (germline): SGHDN, FVKESK. CDR3 sequence: CASSHGTGNSPLHF. CDR3 coding DNA: TGTGCCAGCAGCCACGGGACAGGGAATTCACCCCTCCACTTT.

This sequence joins TRBV7-3 and TRBJ1-5, with a weak D call TRBD1 (5 bases). Per germline, CDR1 SGHTA and CDR2 FQGTGA. V lost 5 bases to trimming and J lost 5 bases, with 10 bases between them. The CDR3 has 13 residues. CDR3 region: CASSPGGDQPQHF. DNA for the CDR3: TGTGCCAGCAGCCCTGGGGGAGATCAGCCCCAGCATTTT. The whole variable domain, filled in from reference TRBV7-3 and TRBJ1-5, reads GAGVSQTPSNKVTEKGKYVELRCDPISGHTALYWYRQSLGQGPEFLIYFQGTGAADDSGLPNDRFFAVRPEGSVSTLKIQRTERGDSAVYLCASSPGGDQPQHFGDGTRLSIL.

The chain employs TRBV11-3 and TRBJ2-5, with D possibly TRBD2 on 6 matching bases. Between the trimmed V and J ends, which lost 5 bases and 4 bases, there was a span of 11 bases. There are 13 residues in the CDR3. Germline V gives CDR1 SGHNT, CDR2 YENEEA. In DNA, the CDR3 is TGTGCCAGCAGCCCGGACGGGGGAGAGACCCAGTACTTC. Its protein product is CASSPDGGETQYF. The full variable domain, with the rest looked up from reference TRBV11-3 and TRBJ2-5, is EAGVVQSPRYKIIEKKQPVAFWCNPISGHNTLYWYLQNLGQGPELLIRYENEEAVDDSQLPKDRFSAERLKGVDSTLKIQPAELGDSAVYLCASSPDGGETQYFGPGTRLLVL.

In this sample, this clonotype turned up once. The rearrangement uses TRBV5-4 and TRBJ2-7; 9 nucleotides match TRBD2. The length of the CDR3 is 15 residues. Trimming at V came to 4 bases and at J to 6 bases, leaving 11 bases not matched to a gene. Germline CDR1 reads SGHNT; CDR2 reads YYREEE (reference sequence). CDR3 sequence (DNA): TGTGCCAGCAGCCTCGGCGGGAGGGCGGTGTTCGAGCAGTACTTC. Its translation: CASSLGGRAVFEQYF.

V usage is TRBV28 and J usage is TRBJ1-2; 8 bases are a match to TRBD1. CDR1 and CDR2 (germline): MDHEN, SYDVKM. The V segment lost 1 base and the J segment 7 bases; nucleotides outside the gene matches: 5. The CDR3 extends over 14 amino acids. The CDR3 DNA follows: TGTGCCAGCAGTTTATCTGACAGGGGTACTGGCTACACCTTC. Translated: CASSLSDRGTGYTF.

The chain uses TRBV20-1 and TRBJ1-6, with D unresolved. CDR1 DFQATT and CDR2 SNEGSKA come from the germline V gene (reference sequence). The CDR3 runs 15 residues. Deletions cut 4 bases from V and 5 bases from J, with 15 bases between. CDR3 coding DNA: TGCAGTGCTAATTCGGGAGACCCCGATAATTCACCCCTCCACTTT. This codes for CSANSGDPDNSPLHF.

The chain has TRBV28 and TRBJ1-1, with D possibly being TRBD1 (5 bases). Per the germline V gene, CDR1 is MDHEN and CDR2 is SYDVKM. The CDR3 runs to 16 residues. Trimming pared 5 bases from V and 1 base from J, leaving 17 bases between. The CDR3 region has the DNA TGTGCCAGCAGTCCGCCGGGTGGGGCGTGGAACACTGAAGCTTTCTTT. Translating gives CASSPPGGAWNTEAFF.

The chain carries TRBV28 and TRBJ1-5; possible D gene TRBD1, 6 bases. Germline V lookup: CDR1 MDHEN, CDR2 SYDVKM. V lost 6 bases and J lost 1, with 25 bases in between. There are 19 residues in the CDR3. CDR3 protein: CASSPGPAGTIASNQPQHF. The CDR3 nucleotides read TGTGCCAGCAGCCCCGGCCCCGCTGGGACAATCGCGAGCAATCAGCCCCAGCATTTT.

The CDR3 DNA is TGTGCCAGCAGCCGTACAGGGGTGAGGGAGACCCAGTACTTC. Its protein is CASSRTGVRETQYF. The rearrangement uses TRBV5-4 and TRBJ2-5; 7 bases map to TRBD1. The CDR3 loop spans 14 amino acids. The V gene's germline CDR1 is SGHNT and CDR2 YYREEE (reference sequence). V lost 4 bases, J lost 5 bases, and 8 bases stayed unmatched.

This chain links TRBV4-1 with TRBJ1-1; possible D gene TRBD1, 5 bases. The germline V gene encodes CDR1 MGHRA and CDR2 YSYEKL. Trimming stripped 4 bases from V and 3 bases from J, with 15 bases between. This CDR3 has 15 residues. CDR3 sequence reads: CASSPPDKTYTEAFF. CDR3 sequence (DNA): TGCGCCAGCAGCCCTCCGGACAAAACATACACTGAAGCTTTCTTT.